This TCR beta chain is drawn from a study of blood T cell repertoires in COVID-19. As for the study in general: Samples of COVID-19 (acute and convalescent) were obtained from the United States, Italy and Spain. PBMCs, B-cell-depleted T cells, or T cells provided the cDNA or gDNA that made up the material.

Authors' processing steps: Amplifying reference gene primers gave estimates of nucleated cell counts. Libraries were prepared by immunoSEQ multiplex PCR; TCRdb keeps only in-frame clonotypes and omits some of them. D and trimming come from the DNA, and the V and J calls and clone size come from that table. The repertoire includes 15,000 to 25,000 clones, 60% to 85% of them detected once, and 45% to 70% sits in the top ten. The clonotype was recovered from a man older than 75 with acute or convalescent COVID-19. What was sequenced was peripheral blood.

This CDR3 reads CASSTGQGGSNQPQHF. The CDR3 bases are TGTGCCAGCAGCACGGGACAGGGCGGCAGCAATCAGCCCCAGCATTTT. The chain carries TRBV7-9 and TRBJ1-5; 9 bases agree with TRBD1. After removal of 5 bases from V and 1 base from J, the junction contained 6 bases not matched to a gene. From germline, CDR1 is SEHNR and CDR2 FQNEAQ (reference sequence). The CDR3 extends over 16 amino acids.